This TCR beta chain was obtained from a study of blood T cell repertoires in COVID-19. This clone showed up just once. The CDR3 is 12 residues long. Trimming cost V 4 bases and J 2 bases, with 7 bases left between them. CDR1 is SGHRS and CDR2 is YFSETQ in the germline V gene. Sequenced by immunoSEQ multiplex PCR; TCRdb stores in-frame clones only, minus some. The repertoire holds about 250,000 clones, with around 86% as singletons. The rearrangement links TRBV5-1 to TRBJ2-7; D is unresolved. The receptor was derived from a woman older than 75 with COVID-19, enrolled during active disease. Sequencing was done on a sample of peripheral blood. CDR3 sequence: CASSLSTYEQYF. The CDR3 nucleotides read TGCGCCAGCAGCCTCAGTACCTACGAGCAGTACTTC.